This TCR beta chain was found in a study of T cell responses to AZD1222 COVID-19 vaccine. Findings and caveats of the study: Repertoires were obtained only post-peak T cell response. Among vaccine-associated CD4 TCRs, coverage spanned spike, with dominance at 160-218 and 743-854. Regions left unmutated in variants are reportedly the target of nearly half of spike-specific TCRs. Among the donors, most were white British and more were female, and clonal diversity was possibly underestimated.

Points on this clone: What it binds is not known.

The CDR3 contains 13 residues. Germline V gene data show CDR1 as SGHVS and CDR2 as FQNEAQ. Trimming stripped 0 bases from V and 3 bases from J, with 6 bases between. Method: immunoSEQ multiplex PCR; TCRdb's copy keeps in-frame clones and lacks some. The sample gives approximately 150,000 clones, about 90% of which show up once; 4.5% to 6.5% is in the top ten. The rearrangement links TRBV7-8 to TRBJ2-7; D is ambiguous. Specimen: peripheral blood, collected on day 0 of AZD1222 vaccination. This receptor was obtained from an adult in good health. CDR3 nucleotide sequence: TGTGCCAGCAGCTTAGCGGGAAGCTACGAGCAGTACTTC. It translates to CASSLAGSYEQYF.